This entry lists 16 T cell receptor beta chains sequenced from one sample in a study of CD4 and CD8 cells across lung adenocarcinoma regions. Each CDR3 protein gets one entry after TCRdb re-called the PCR reads with MiXCR. The sample lists around 20,000 distinct CDR3 sequences; about half were seen once. The sample taken for sequencing was CD4+ T cells from the margin of a lung tumor. The receptors derive from a male donor with lung adenocarcinoma. The CD4 and CD8 labels of this study may be unreliable.

As for this clonotype: Relative to the germline gene, one junction end is altered; a read error may explain this. The chain links TRBV6-1 to TRBJ2-4, with D perhaps given as TRBD1 or TRBD2 (7 bases each). Germline assignment: CDR1 MNHNS and CDR2 SASEGT. The CDR3 extends over 15 amino acids. The CDR3 loop reads CASSQGEGHTDTQYF. The CDR3, as DNA: TGTGCCAGCAGTCAGGGGGAGGGGCACACAGACACTCAGTACTTT.

A remark on this clonotype: One end of the junction does not line up with germline, which may come from a read error. The V call is TRBV4-1, the J call TRBJ2-3, with D tentatively TRBD2 (6 bases). Germline V gene sequence: CDR1 MGHRA, CDR2 YSYEKL. The CDR3 has 18 residues. CDR3 protein: CAGIRAVVGSSGQETQYF. DNA of the CDR3: TGCGCCGGTATCCGAGCGGTGGTCGGGAGCAGTGGCCAAGAGACGCAGTATTTC.

This clonotype is labeled medium-sized. The chain joins TRBV10-3 to TRBJ2-1; D remains unclear. CDR1 and CDR2 (germline): ENHRY, SYGVKD. CDR3 length equals 14 residues. Trimming left V 7 bases short and J 2 bases short, with 12 bases between. The CDR3 bases are TGTGCCATCAATGACATGGCGCCCTACAATGAGCAGTTCTTC. As protein: CAINDMAPYNEQFF.

In regard to this clonotype: This may be a read error, as it is one base from a much larger clone. The chain is built from TRBV27 and TRBJ2-1, with D tentatively TRBD1 (6 bases). The V end was cut by 5 bases, the J end by 13 bases, with 24 bases between. CDR3 length equals 15 residues. CDR1 is MNHEY, CDR2 SMNVEV, per germline (reference sequence). The CDR3 region has the DNA TGTGCCAGCAGTCCCGGGACATTTCTTCAAGAGACCCAGTTCTTC. Translation: CASSPGTFLQETQFF.

In regard to this clonotype: The junction departs from germline at one end; a sequencing error may be responsible. V usage is TRBV27 and J usage is TRBJ2-5; 7 nucleotides align to TRBD2. The DNA matches TRBJ2-4 better at its end, which makes the J call doubtful. Germline V gene data show CDR1 as MNHEY and CDR2 as SMNVEV (reference sequence). The CDR3 length is 14 residues. Here the CDR3 DNA reads TGTGCGAGCAGCGGGGCCCGGGACCAAGACATTCAGTACTTC. Its translation is CASSGARDQDIQYF.

The V and J genes are TRBV6-1 and TRBJ2-5; D remains ambiguous. Near its end, the DNA agrees better with TRBJ2-7, so the J call may be wrong. This CDR3 contains 13 residues. CDR1 and CDR2 (germline): MNHNS, SASEGT. The CDR3 loop reads CASSEQPATEQYF. Here the CDR3 DNA reads TGTGCCAGCAGTGAACAACCCGCGACCGAGCAGTACTTC.

As concerns this clonotype: The junction shows a germline mismatch at one end, possibly a read error. The chain is built from TRBV29-1 and TRBJ2-3; a weak D match, TRBD2 (6 bases). The CDR3 covers 15 residues. Per the germline V gene, CDR1 is SQVTM and CDR2 is ANQGSEA. CDR3 DNA sequence: TGCAGCGGTGAATCGGGGGTGTGGGCCAAAGATACGCAGTATTTC. Protein product: CSGESGVWAKDTQYF.

By frequency in the sample, this clonotype is medium-sized. In DNA form, the CDR3 reads TGTGCCAGCACCATTACGGAGGGACCCTACCCCCAGTACTTC. It specifies CASTITEGPYPQYF. The chain combines TRBV6-1 with TRBJ2-5; D might be TRBD2 (6 bases). Germline lookup yields CDR1 MNHNS and CDR2 SASEGT. The CDR3 has 14 amino acids. The V end was cut by 7 bases, the J end by 9 bases, with 21 bases between.

This clonotype is labeled medium-sized. The J gene is TRBJ2-1, the V gene TRBV6-4; TRBD2 aligns across 10 bases. CDR1 is MRHNA, CDR2 SNTAGT, per germline. This CDR3 spans 13 amino acids. The V and J ends lost 5 bases and 9 bases, in that order; junction bases with no gene match: 4. CDR3 loop: CASSLLAGVEQFF. CDR3 sequence (DNA): TGTGCCAGCAGTCTGCTAGCGGGAGTTGAGCAGTTCTTC.

This clonotype was seen many times. The rearrangement links TRBV27 to TRBJ1-2; D is unresolved. The germline V gene has CDR1 MNHEY and CDR2 SMNVEV (reference sequence). The CDR3 runs 13 residues. Trimming left V 0 bases short and J 3 bases short, with 5 bases between. This CDR3 is CASSLSADYGYTF. CDR3 DNA sequence: TGTGCCAGCAGTTTATCTGCGGACTATGGCTACACCTTC.

There are a few counts of this clonotype. This chain joins TRBV6-1 and TRBJ2-2; TRBD1 might be the D (6 bases). Trimming removed 5 bases from V and 2 bases from J, with 12 bases in between. The CDR3 totals 15 residues. CDR1 is MNHNS, CDR2 SASEGT, per germline. Here the CDR3 reads CASSPKDRNTGELFF. CDR3 DNA: TGTGCCAGCAGTCCCAAGGACAGAAACACCGGGGAGCTGTTTTTT.

A word on this clonotype: The CDR3 does not end in the conserved phenylalanine or tryptophan, so this is likely a read error. The limits of the CDR3 on the DNA are not certain, so only TCRdb's listed CDR3 is given. The chain employs TRBV15 and TRBJ2-5. The CDR3 has 13 residues if both end residues are counted. Germline CDR1 LNHNV, CDR2 YYDKDF (reference sequence). CDR3: CPTLRDLALDPTA.

This clonotype is deemed medium-sized. The gene calls are TRBV27 and TRBJ2-1, with D unclear. The CDR3 spans 12 residues. Germline-derived CDR1 and CDR2 are MNHEY and SMNVEV (reference sequence). V was trimmed by 5 bases and J by 7 bases, leaving 9 bases between them. CDR3 DNA sequence: TGTGCCAGCAGTCCCAGAAGAAATGAGCAGTTCTTC. Its protein product is CASSPRRNEQFF.

This chain joins TRBV7-2 and TRBJ2-5, with D uncertain. The CDR3 spans 13 residues. V was shortened by 2 bases and J by 1 base, with 5 bases between the two germline ends. CDR1 and CDR2 (germline): SGHTA, FQGNSA. The CDR3 coding sequence is TGTGCCAGCAGCTTAATGGCCCAAGAGACCCAGTACTTC. Translation: CASSLMAQETQYF.

This clonotype is medium-sized by share. The chain recombines TRBV6-1 with TRBJ2-1; D uncertain. Germline V gene sequence: CDR1 MNHNS, CDR2 SASEGT. With 2 bases removed from V and 0 bases from J, the gap between germline ends came to 8 bases. The length of the CDR3 is 15 residues. The CDR3 sequence is CASSELTFSYNEQFF. The CDR3 DNA is TGTGCCAGCAGTGAACTGACATTCTCCTACAATGAGCAGTTCTTC.

The rearrangement links TRBV10-2 to TRBJ1-1; D is ambiguous. The CDR3 covers 13 residues. V was pared by 3 bases and J by 1 base, with 6 bases between. The germline gives CDR1 WSHSY, CDR2 SAAADI. The CDR3 DNA reads TGCGCCAGCAGTGACAGCCGGAACACTGAAGCTTTCTTT. Translation gives CASSDSRNTEAFF.